Below, 12 T cell receptor beta chains from the same sample are listed, as sequenced in a study of radiation and T cells in renal cell carcinoma. The time point denotes: baseline pretreatment blood. As to treatment: 15 Gy SBRT to primary tumor, nephrectomy 4 weeks later. TCRdb's table, derived via immunoSEQ multiplex PCR, lists solely in-frame clones and lacks some. Of 100,000 to 150,000 clones in the sample, around 83% are singletons; the top ten hold approximately 3%. This specimen was blood, taken from a patient whose treatment included radiotherapy and nephrectomy. These receptors were taken from a woman in her fifties or sixties with renal cell carcinoma.

The chain carries TRBV5-6 and TRBJ2-5; TRBD1 is a possible D gene (6 bases). The DNA end is a closer match to TRBJ2-7, so the J assignment may be wrong. The V gene's germline CDR1 is SGHDT and CDR2 YYEEEE. This CDR3 region has 15 residues. Written as DNA, the CDR3 is TGTGCCAGCAGCTTTAGACAGGCCTACTCCTACGAGCAGTACTTC. Its translation: CASSFRQAYSYEQYF.

The rearrangement links TRBV9 to TRBJ2-2; 16 bases align to TRBD2. Germline V gene data show CDR1 as SGDLS and CDR2 as YYNGEE. The CDR3 totals 17 residues. V trimming: 7 bases; J trimming: 4 bases; junction bases outside the gene matches: 7. The CDR3 reads CASSSGTSGRGTGELFF. The CDR3 coding sequence is TGTGCCAGCTCCTCCGGGACTAGCGGGAGGGGCACCGGGGAGCTGTTTTTT.

J is TRBJ2-7 and V is TRBV29-1, with TRBD2 identical over 14 bases. This CDR3 region has 14 residues. Unmatched junction bases numbered 4, after V lost 6 bases and J lost 3 bases. Looked up from germline, CDR1 is SQVTM and CDR2 is ANQGSEA. The chain's CDR3 is CSVDGLAGGYEQYF. The CDR3 DNA reads as TGCAGCGTCGACGGACTAGCGGGGGGCTACGAGCAGTACTTC.

As for this clone: One end of the junction is discordant with germline, which a read error may explain. The DNA of the CDR3 is TGTGCCAGCAGCTTAGTAGGGCGCACGGATACGCAGTATTTT. Translated, it gives CASSLVGRTDTQYF. The chain is built from TRBV7-9 and TRBJ2-3; D remains unclear. Germline V gives CDR1 SEHNR, CDR2 FQNEAQ (reference sequence). The CDR3 loop spans 14 amino acids.

This chain links TRBV11-2 with TRBJ2-7, with D perhaps being TRBD1 or TRBD2 (6 bases each). CDR1 SGHAT and CDR2 FQNNGV come from the germline V gene. This CDR3 region has 12 residues. The germline V and J ends were trimmed by 0 bases and 8 bases, with 8 bases remaining between them. CDR3 nucleotide sequence: TGTGCCAGCAGCTTAGACGGGGGCAAGCAGTACTTC. This codes for CASSLDGGKQYF.

The chain has TRBV5-4 and TRBJ1-1; weak D call: TRBD1 (6 bases). V lost 0 bases and J 0 bases, leaving 9 bases between the germline ends. Germline loops: CDR1 SGHNT, CDR2 YYREEE (reference sequence). CDR3 length: 15 residues. CDR3 sequence: CASSLEDSLNTEAFF. CDR3 nucleotides: TGTGCCAGCAGCTTGGAGGACAGCTTGAACACTGAAGCTTTCTTT.

The V and J genes are TRBV21-1 and TRBJ2-2; TRBD1, the table's D call, was not compared with the DNA. TRBV21-1 is noted as a pseudogene. This CDR3 is 19 amino acids long. Written as DNA, the CDR3 is TGTGCCAGCAGCCCAAGAGGGGGACAGATCAAGCCGGACACCGGGGAGCTGTTTTTT. As protein: CASSPRGGQIKPDTGELFF.

This sequence joins TRBV2 and TRBJ2-7; maybe TRBD1 (5 bases). The CDR3 is made up of 14 amino acids. Between the trimmed V and J ends, which lost 7 bases and 3 bases, there was a span of 16 bases. Germline V CDR1 and CDR2: SNHLY, FYNNEI. The CDR3 reads CASTSWAGNYEQYF. The CDR3 nucleotides are TGTGCCAGCACGTCTTGGGCAGGGAACTACGAGCAGTACTTC.

V and J are TRBV6-4 and TRBJ1-5; 10 nucleotides line up with TRBD1. CDR3 length: 15 residues. Germline CDR1 and CDR2: MRHNA and SNTAGT. The trim removed 5 bases at V and 9 bases at J, leaving 10 bases unmatched. CDR3 sequence: CASSPGTGVPLPQHF. The CDR3, as DNA: TGTGCCAGCAGTCCCGGGACAGGGGTTCCATTGCCCCAGCATTTT.

This clone was detected ten times or more. V usage is TRBV5-8 and J usage is TRBJ1-1; 10 bases map to TRBD1. The J segment lost 1 base and the V segment lost 4 bases, leaving 7 bases of the junction unmatched. The CDR3 totals 16 residues. Germline CDR1 SGHTS, CDR2 YDEGEE. The CDR3 region has the DNA TGTGCCAGCAGCCCGAGACAGGGGGCAACGAACACTGAAGCTTTCTTT. Protein product: CASSPRQGATNTEAFF. Looking up the rest from reference TRBV5-8 and TRBJ1-1 gives the full variable domain: EAGVTQSPTHLIKTRGQQATLRCSPISGHTSVYWYQQALGLGLQFLLWYDEGEERNRGNFPPRFSGRQFPNYSSELNVNALELEDSALYLCASSPRQGATNTEAFFGQGTRLTVV.

This clone was recorded a few times. V usage is TRBV6-1 and J usage is TRBJ2-1; D is ambiguous. The CDR3 is 15 residues long. V was pared by 6 bases and J by 0 bases, with 12 bases between. Germline loops: CDR1 MNHNS, CDR2 SASEGT. This chain's CDR3 is CASSPGYSSYNEQFF. The CDR3 coding sequence is TGTGCCAGCAGCCCCGGCTATAGCTCCTACAATGAGCAGTTCTTC.

The chain has TRBV5-4 and TRBJ2-7; 11 bases map to TRBD1. The junction had 9 bases not matched to a gene; V was cut back by 3 bases and J by 7 bases. This CDR3 comprises 15 residues. The V gene's germline CDR1 is SGHNT and CDR2 YYREEE (reference sequence). The CDR3 DNA reads TGTGCCAGCAGCTGGAAGGACAGGGGGCCGTATGAGCAGTACTTC. As protein: CASSWKDRGPYEQYF.